This is a list of T cell receptor beta chains from one sample in a study of early T cells in non-severe SARS-CoV-2 infection. Each CDR3 protein gets one entry after TCRdb re-called the 5' RACE reads with MiXCR. Among around 39,000 distinct CDR3 sequences listed, over 5% were seen once. The sequenced sample was whole blood, obtained at baseline. These receptors all stem from an adult who was a healthcare worker with PCR-confirmed SARS-CoV-2 infection or an uninfected control (not recorded which). Both conserved end residues are part of each CDR3. Each record gives: D gene, V gene, J gene, clone size, CDR3 DNA, CDR3 protein. The D gene is left open where the match is weak. Some rows mark clone size as missing; the rest say once, few, many or name a class of expanded clone.

D gene: -; V gene: TRBV9; J gene: TRBJ2-7; clone size: many; CDR3 DNA: TGTGCCAGCAGCGTAGGGCGGGTATCCTACGAGCAGTACTTC; CDR3 protein: CASSVGRVSYEQYF
D gene: TRBD2; V gene: TRBV7-6; J gene: TRBJ2-1; clone size: many; CDR3 DNA: TGTGCCAGCAGCTTTGGGACTAGCGGGAGGAACAATGAGCAGTTCTTC; CDR3 protein: CASSFGTSGRNNEQFF
D gene: -; V gene: TRBV11-2; J gene: TRBJ2-5; clone size: many; CDR3 DNA: TGTGCCAGCGGGGTGGGCCGGGCCCTCCAAGAGACCCAGTACTTC; CDR3 protein: CASGVGRALQETQYF
D gene: -; V gene: TRBV20-1; J gene: TRBJ2-3; clone size: -; CDR3 DNA: TGCAGTGCCGAGGGGCTAGCCACAGATACGCAGTATTTT; CDR3 protein: CSAEGLATDTQYF
D gene: TRBD2; V gene: TRBV12-3/TRBV12-4; J gene: TRBJ2-1; clone size: few; CDR3 DNA: TGTGCCAGCAACGAAGGGGGACTAGCGAACATCGGTGAGCAGTTCTTC; CDR3 protein: CASNEGGLANIGEQFF
D gene: -; V gene: TRBV19; J gene: TRBJ1-5; clone size: many; CDR3 DNA: TGTGCCAGTAGTCCACCACAGCAAAATCAGCCCCAGCATTTT; CDR3 protein: CASSPPQQNQPQHF
D gene: -; V gene: TRBV7-2; J gene: TRBJ2-5; clone size: many; CDR3 DNA: TGTGCCAGCAGCAATAGGGGGGAGACCCAGTACTTC; CDR3 protein: CASSNRGETQYF
D gene: TRBD2; V gene: TRBV11-3; J gene: TRBJ2-1; clone size: -; CDR3 DNA: TGTGCCAGCAGCGTACTAGCGGGGAACAATGAGCAGTTCTTC; CDR3 protein: CASSVLAGNNEQFF
D gene: TRBD2; V gene: TRBV5-1; J gene: TRBJ2-5; clone size: many; CDR3 DNA: TGCGCCAGCAGCTTACCGGGACTGAGGACTAGCGGGACCGGGGGGGCCCAGTACTTC; CDR3 protein: CASSLPGLRTSGTGGAQYF
D gene: -; V gene: TRBV7-9; J gene: TRBJ1-2; clone size: few; CDR3 DNA: TGTGCCAGCAGCCCCCTTTTAGGGGGCTACACCTTC; CDR3 protein: CASSPLLGGYTF
D gene: TRBD2; V gene: TRBV6-6; J gene: TRBJ2-1; clone size: many; CDR3 DNA: TGTGCCAGCAGTTACGGTGTGACTAGCGGGGACAATGAGCAGTTCTTC; CDR3 protein: CASSYGVTSGDNEQFF
D gene: -; V gene: TRBV11-2; J gene: TRBJ2-5; clone size: many; CDR3 DNA: TGTGCCAGCAGCCCCAACCGGGAGACCCAGTACTTC; CDR3 protein: CASSPNRETQYF
D gene: -; V gene: TRBV18; J gene: TRBJ2-1; clone size: many; CDR3 DNA: TGTGCCAGCTCAAAAGACAGGGACTCGGGGCAGTTCTTC; CDR3 protein: CASSKDRDSGQFF
D gene: -; V gene: TRBV4-2; J gene: TRBJ2-7; clone size: few; CDR3 DNA: TGTGCCAGCAGCCAGACAGAAACCTACGAGCAGTACTTC; CDR3 protein: CASSQTETYEQYF
D gene: TRBD2; V gene: TRBV20-1; J gene: TRBJ2-1; clone size: many; CDR3 DNA: TGCAGTGCTAGATTCCCACGAATCGGTAGCGGGAGAGGGAATGAGCAGTTCTTC; CDR3 protein: CSARFPRIGSGRGNEQFF
D gene: -; V gene: TRBV5-1; J gene: TRBJ2-3; clone size: few; CDR3 DNA: TGCGCCAGCAGCCCGGACGACGCGGCTAGCACAGATACGCAGTATTTT; CDR3 protein: CASSPDDAASTDTQYF
D gene: -; V gene: TRBV6-6; J gene: TRBJ2-3; clone size: many; CDR3 DNA: TGTGCCAGCAGTTACATGGATACGCAGTATTTT; CDR3 protein: CASSYMDTQYF
D gene: -; V gene: TRBV20-1; J gene: TRBJ2-5; clone size: few; CDR3 DNA: TGCAGTGCTACCCCCCATTCGGGAGAATACCAAGAGACCCAGTACTTC; CDR3 protein: CSATPHSGEYQETQYF
D gene: -; V gene: TRBV19; J gene: TRBJ2-7; clone size: many; CDR3 DNA: TGTGCCAGTAGTCCCGTGGGCGCTTCCTACGAGCAGTACTTC; CDR3 protein: CASSPVGASYEQYF
D gene: TRBD2; V gene: TRBV10-1; J gene: TRBJ2-1; clone size: many; CDR3 DNA: TGCGCCAGCAGTGAGTCAACGGGAGGGCTGAATGAGCAGTTCTTC; CDR3 protein: CASSESTGGLNEQFF
D gene: TRBD2; V gene: TRBV20-1; J gene: TRBJ2-5; clone size: many; CDR3 DNA: TGCAGTGCTAGGCAACAACCGGGACTAGCGCCAGAGACCCAGTACTTC; CDR3 protein: CSARQQPGLAPETQYF
D gene: -; V gene: TRBV9; J gene: TRBJ2-5; clone size: many; CDR3 DNA: TGTGCCAGCAGCGTAGTGGGAAACCAAGAGACCCAGTACTTC; CDR3 protein: CASSVVGNQETQYF
D gene: -; V gene: TRBV6-5; J gene: TRBJ2-3; clone size: many; CDR3 DNA: TGTGCCAGCAGTTTCGGAGATACGCAGTATTTT; CDR3 protein: CASSFGDTQYF
D gene: -; V gene: TRBV19; J gene: TRBJ2-2; clone size: -; CDR3 DNA: TGTGCCAGTAGTGTCTTCACCGGGGAGCTGTTTTTT; CDR3 protein: CASSVFTGELFF
D gene: -; V gene: TRBV5-1; J gene: TRBJ1-1; clone size: many; CDR3 DNA: TGCGCCAGCAGCTTGGAACAGCGGAGCACTGAAGCTTTCTTT; CDR3 protein: CASSLEQRSTEAFF
D gene: TRBD1; V gene: TRBV6-2/TRBV6-3; J gene: TRBJ1-4; clone size: many; CDR3 DNA: TGTGCCAGCAGTCTACGGGACAGGGGGAAAGAAAAACTGTTTTTT; CDR3 protein: CASSLRDRGKEKLFF
D gene: TRBD1; V gene: TRBV27; J gene: TRBJ1-1; clone size: many; CDR3 DNA: TGTGCCAGCAGTTTTGACAGGGGGCGAGCTTTCTTT; CDR3 protein: CASSFDRGRAFF
D gene: -; V gene: TRBV19; J gene: TRBJ1-5; clone size: many; CDR3 DNA: TGTGCCAGTAGGACCGTCAACAGGGAACAGCCCCAGCATTTT; CDR3 protein: CASRTVNREQPQHF
D gene: TRBD2; V gene: TRBV27; J gene: TRBJ2-1; clone size: many; CDR3 DNA: TGTGCCAGCTCCGGGACTAGCGGGTTGTCTGAGCAGTTCTTC; CDR3 protein: CASSGTSGLSEQFF
D gene: -; V gene: TRBV5-1; J gene: TRBJ2-7; clone size: many; CDR3 DNA: TGCGCCAGCAGCCCCCCTCTCACTGATTACGAGCAGTACTTC; CDR3 protein: CASSPPLTDYEQYF
D gene: TRBD1; V gene: TRBV3-1; J gene: TRBJ2-1; clone size: many; CDR3 DNA: TGTGCCAGCAGTCCTGACAGGGTCTACAATGAGCAGTTCTTC; CDR3 protein: CASSPDRVYNEQFF
D gene: -; V gene: TRBV21-1; J gene: TRBJ1-2; clone size: many; CDR3 DNA: TGTGCCAGCAGCATGGACAGGGGGATGGATGGCTACACCTTC; CDR3 protein: CASSMDRGMDGYTF
D gene: TRBD2; V gene: TRBV20-1; J gene: TRBJ2-1; clone size: many; CDR3 DNA: TGCAGTGCTAGCGCCCTAGCGGGAGCCAGATCCTACAATGAGCAGTTCTTC; CDR3 protein: CSASALAGARSYNEQFF
D gene: -; V gene: TRBV30; J gene: TRBJ1-6; clone size: many; CDR3 DNA: TGTGCCTGGAGTGTGAGGGGGAGAGATTCACCCCTCCACTTT; CDR3 protein: CAWSVRGRDSPLHF
D gene: -; V gene: TRBV27; J gene: TRBJ2-1; clone size: -; CDR3 DNA: TGTGCCAGCAGAAGCGTACTCTACAATGAGCAGTTCTTC; CDR3 protein: CASRSVLYNEQFF
D gene: TRBD1; V gene: TRBV11-2; J gene: TRBJ2-3; clone size: many; CDR3 DNA: TGTGCCAGCAGCTTAGGACAGGGGGCAAGCACAGATACGCAGTATTTT; CDR3 protein: CASSLGQGASTDTQYF
D gene: -; V gene: TRBV6-2/TRBV6-3; J gene: TRBJ1-1; clone size: many; CDR3 DNA: TGTGCCAGCAGTTACGAACCACAGCTCATGAACACTGAAGCTTTCTTT; CDR3 protein: CASSYEPQLMNTEAFF
D gene: TRBD2; V gene: TRBV13; J gene: TRBJ2-1; clone size: many; CDR3 DNA: TGTGCCAGCAGCCCGTTTAGGGAGAGCGGGAGCTCCTACAATGAGCAGTTCTTC; CDR3 protein: CASSPFRESGSSYNEQFF
D gene: -; V gene: TRBV18; J gene: TRBJ2-5; clone size: many; CDR3 DNA: TGTGCCAGCTCACTCCAGGGCGGAGAGACCCAGTACTTC; CDR3 protein: CASSLQGGETQYF
D gene: -; V gene: TRBV2; J gene: TRBJ1-6; clone size: -; CDR3 DNA: TGTGCCAGCGAACCTCCCGCGCAGCTTGGGGGAGGATCACCCCTCCACTTT; CDR3 protein: CASEPPAQLGGGSPLHF
D gene: -; V gene: TRBV11-2; J gene: TRBJ2-7; clone size: many; CDR3 DNA: TGTGCCAGCAGTTCCCTTGGTGTTGCGACCTACGAGCAGTACTTC; CDR3 protein: CASSSLGVATYEQYF
D gene: TRBD1; V gene: TRBV7-6; J gene: TRBJ2-1; clone size: few; CDR3 DNA: TGTGCCAGCAGCCCGGGACAGATCTCCTACAATGAGCAGTTCTTC; CDR3 protein: CASSPGQISYNEQFF
D gene: TRBD1; V gene: TRBV24-1; J gene: TRBJ1-1; clone size: many; CDR3 DNA: TGTGCCACCAGTGACCATCCCTCTACAGGGGCCGGCACTGAAGCTTTCTTT; CDR3 protein: CATSDHPSTGAGTEAFF
D gene: -; V gene: TRBV6-2/TRBV6-3; J gene: TRBJ1-2; clone size: -; CDR3 DNA: TGTGCCAGCAGTTACCCTCCGACAGGCTATGGCTACACCTTC; CDR3 protein: CASSYPPTGYGYTF
D gene: -; V gene: TRBV10-1; J gene: TRBJ1-1; clone size: many; CDR3 DNA: TGCGCCAGCAGGAGGTGGGCCAACACTGAAGCTTTCTTT; CDR3 protein: CASRRWANTEAFF
D gene: -; V gene: TRBV9; J gene: TRBJ1-1; clone size: few; CDR3 DNA: TGTGCCAGCAGCCGGGGCGGACGATTCGCTGAAGCTTTCTTT; CDR3 protein: CASSRGGRFAEAFF
D gene: -; V gene: TRBV11-2; J gene: TRBJ2-3; clone size: -; CDR3 DNA: TGTGCCAGCAGCTTAGAGGGATTAGAGGCAGATACGCAGTATTTT; CDR3 protein: CASSLEGLEADTQYF
D gene: TRBD1; V gene: TRBV20-1; J gene: TRBJ1-6; clone size: many; CDR3 DNA: TGCAGTGCTAGAGGGATCGGGACAGGGAATTCACCCCTCCACTTT; CDR3 protein: CSARGIGTGNSPLHF
D gene: TRBD2; V gene: TRBV9; J gene: TRBJ2-3; clone size: -; CDR3 DNA: TGTGCCAGCAGCCTGACTAGCGGGAGCACAGATACGCAGTATTTT; CDR3 protein: CASSLTSGSTDTQYF
D gene: -; V gene: TRBV4-2; J gene: TRBJ2-7; clone size: many; CDR3 DNA: TGTGCCAGCAGCCATGTGGGTTCGGGGATTGGCTACGAGCAGTACTTC; CDR3 protein: CASSHVGSGIGYEQYF
D gene: TRBD1; V gene: TRBV24-1; J gene: TRBJ2-3; clone size: many; CDR3 DNA: TGTGCCACCAGTCTCACAGGGGGAGATACGCAGTATTTT; CDR3 protein: CATSLTGGDTQYF
D gene: TRBD1; V gene: TRBV12-3/TRBV12-4; J gene: TRBJ2-1; clone size: many; CDR3 DNA: TGTGCCAGCAGCTCCAAATCGACAGGGGCCAATGAGCAGTTCTTC; CDR3 protein: CASSSKSTGANEQFF
D gene: TRBD2; V gene: TRBV10-1; J gene: TRBJ2-5; clone size: many; CDR3 DNA: TGCGCCAGCAGTGGGGGAGGGAGCGGGAGAAAAGAGACCCAGTACTTC; CDR3 protein: CASSGGGSGRKETQYF
D gene: TRBD1; V gene: TRBV5-1; J gene: TRBJ1-3; clone size: few; CDR3 DNA: TGCGCCAGCAGCTACAGGGGCTCTGAAAACACCATATATTTT; CDR3 protein: CASSYRGSENTIYF
D gene: -; V gene: TRBV4-1; J gene: TRBJ2-7; clone size: -; CDR3 DNA: TGCGCCAGCAGATTGGACACCTCCTACGAGCAGTACTTC; CDR3 protein: CASRLDTSYEQYF
D gene: TRBD2; V gene: TRBV5-8; J gene: TRBJ2-3; clone size: few; CDR3 DNA: TGTGCCAGCAGCTGGGGAACCCTAGCGGGAGATGAATATTTT; CDR3 protein: CASSWGTLAGDEYF
D gene: -; V gene: TRBV5-5; J gene: TRBJ1-1; clone size: many; CDR3 DNA: TGTGCCAGCAGCTATGGGTTGATCACTGAAGCTTTCTTT; CDR3 protein: CASSYGLITEAFF
D gene: TRBD1; V gene: TRBV7-8; J gene: TRBJ2-2; clone size: medium-sized; CDR3 DNA: TGTGCCAGCAGCCGGCGGGACAGGGGGCTTTCGAACACCGGGGAGCTGTTTTTT; CDR3 protein: CASSRRDRGLSNTGELFF
D gene: -; V gene: TRBV5-6; J gene: TRBJ2-7; clone size: many; CDR3 DNA: TGTGCCAGCAGCGTTACTCCGGGACGGACATTATACGAGCAGTACTTC; CDR3 protein: CASSVTPGRTLYEQYF